This passage covers 23 T cell receptor beta chains from one sample sequenced in a study of CD8 T cells in Susac syndrome. A quantity of about 0.5 to 1 ug RNA underwent reverse transcription using random hexamers. TCRdb redid the calling of the immunoSEQ multiplex PCR reads with MiXCR, one entry per CDR3 protein. The sample has about 26,000 distinct CDR3 sequences, roughly 92% seen once; the top ten hold about 0.27%. Sequencing was carried out using CD8+ T cells from PBMCs. These receptors all stem from a human donor in good health.

This chain connects TRBV12-5 to TRBJ1-1; weak D call: TRBD1 (5 bases). The CDR3 contains 17 residues. Trimming took 2 bases from V and 4 from J, leaving 20 bases between them. Per the germline V gene, CDR1 is LGHNT and CDR2 is FRNRAP. The CDR3 reads CASGLSPGGGERTEAFF. Here the CDR3 DNA reads TGTGCTAGTGGTTTGTCCCCCGGGGGAGGCGAACGCACTGAAGCTTTCTTT.

J is TRBJ1-1 and V is TRBV7-9; D is ambiguous. The CDR3 is 17 amino acids. Trimming left V 4 bases short and J 0 bases short, with 18 bases between. Germline assignment: CDR1 SEHNR and CDR2 FQNEAQ (reference sequence). In nucleotides, the CDR3 is TGTGCCAGCAGCTCATCCAAGGCGTCGCTCATGAACACTGAAGCTTTCTTT. Its translation is CASSSSKASLMNTEAFF.

The genes are TRBV2 and TRBJ1-5; D is uncertain. The CDR3 has 15 residues. The germline gives CDR1 SNHLY, CDR2 FYNNEI. V lost 6 bases and J lost 4, with 16 bases in between. The CDR3 loop reads CASSPGRVANQPQHF. The CDR3 DNA reads TGTGCCAGCAGCCCCGGAAGGGTAGCTAATCAGCCCCAGCATTTT. The full variable domain, with the rest looked up from reference TRBV2 and TRBJ1-5, is EPEVTQTPSHQVTQMGQEVILRCVPISNHLYFYWYRQILGQKVEFLVSFYNNEISEKSEIFDDQFSVERPDGSNFTLKIRSTKLEDSAMYFCASSPGRVANQPQHFGDGTRLSIL.

The CDR3 loop is CASLGPEKLFF. The CDR3 nucleotides read TGCGCCTCCCTCGGGCCGGAAAAACTGTTTTTT. The rearrangement joins TRBV4-1 to TRBJ1-4; D remains unclear. Between the trimmed V and J ends, which lost 11 bases and 8 bases, there was a span of 12 bases. Germline V CDR1 and CDR2: MGHRA, YSYEKL. The CDR3 is 11 residues long.

Here the CDR3 reads CASRTKGVLGDSPLHF. The CDR3 coding sequence is TGTGCCAGCCGTACAAAGGGAGTTTTAGGAGATTCACCCCTCCACTTT. The V gene is TRBV6-1, the J gene TRBJ1-6; no clear D gene. This CDR3 region has 16 residues. Germline CDR1 reads MNHNS; CDR2 reads SASEGT. Trimming stripped 8 bases from V and 8 bases from J, with 22 bases between.

The CDR3 nucleotides are TGTGCCAGCAGTTACGGCGGGGGGGCGCAGTACGAGCAGTACTTC. It translates to CASSYGGGAQYEQYF. The V and J genes are TRBV6-5 and TRBJ2-7, with TRBD2 identical over 9 bases. The CDR3 contains 15 residues. CDR1 and CDR2 (germline): MNHEY, SVGAGI. The V and J ends lost 2 bases and 4 bases, in that order; junction bases with no gene match: 6.

This chain joins TRBV10-3 and TRBJ2-7; 9 bases map to TRBD1. The J segment lost 7 bases and the V segment lost 6 bases, leaving 13 bases of the junction unmatched. The CDR3 runs 15 residues. Germline V gene lookup returns CDR1 ENHRY and CDR2 SYGVKD. DNA of the CDR3: TGTGCCATCAGAAACGACAGGGGGTGGGATCGGGAGCAGTACTTC. It yields the protein CAIRNDRGWDREQYF.

The chain recombines TRBV5-1 with TRBJ2-1; TRBD1 matches 7 bases. The V gene end was trimmed by 3 bases and the J gene end by 4 bases; junction bases not matched to a gene: 1. The germline gives CDR1 SGHRS, CDR2 YFSETQ. The CDR3 runs to 13 residues. The CDR3: CASSWTGYNEQFF. The CDR3 region has the DNA TGCGCCAGCAGCTGGACAGGATACAATGAGCAGTTCTTC. The variable domain in full, with the rest retrieved from reference TRBV5-1 and TRBJ2-1, is KAGVTQTPRYLIKTRGQQVTLSCSPISGHRSVSWYQQTPGQGLQFLFEYFSETQRNKGNFPGRFSGRQFSNSRSEMNVSTLELGDSALYLCASSWTGYNEQFFGPGTRLTVL.

The chain is built from TRBV6-1 and TRBJ1-4, with TRBD1 matching over 7 bases. Germline-derived CDR1 and CDR2 are MNHNS and SASEGT. The CDR3 runs 14 residues. Germline trimming cut 1 base from V and 10 bases from J; bases unmatched to any gene: 6. CDR3 nucleotide sequence: TGTGCCAGCAGTGAAGTAACGGAGGGGGCAAAACTGTTTTTT. Translation: CASSEVTEGAKLFF.

The table lists this clonotype with a few counts. The rearrangement joins TRBV6-5 to TRBJ2-7; D gene ambiguous. Trimming stripped 5 bases from V and 6 bases from J, with 11 bases between. The germline V gene encodes CDR1 MNHEY and CDR2 SVGAGI. The CDR3 spans 12 residues. In nucleotides, the CDR3 is TGTGCCAGCAGTCCCTTTGGGCGCGAGCAGTACTTC. This codes for CASSPFGREQYF.

This clonotype has only one observation. This chain connects TRBV18 to TRBJ2-7; 7 positions match TRBD1. Germline V gene lookup returns CDR1 KGHSH and CDR2 LQKENI. The CDR3 is 14 amino acids. J gave up 6 bases and V 2 bases, and 7 bases lay outside the gene matches. CDR3 nucleotides: TGTGCCAGCTCACCAGACAGGGCCCCCCTCGAGCAGTACTTC. Encoded protein: CASSPDRAPLEQYF.

The genes are TRBV3-1 and TRBJ1-4, with a tentative D call TRBD1 (6 bases). Germline assignment: CDR1 LGHDT and CDR2 YNNKEL (reference sequence). The CDR3 is 17 amino acids. V lost 4 bases and J lost 0, with 15 bases in between. The CDR3 spells CASSPAGGLATNEKLFF. DNA for the CDR3: TGTGCCAGCAGCCCCGCCGGGGGGCTTGCAACTAATGAAAAACTGTTTTTT.

The chain combines TRBV5-1 with TRBJ2-7, with D unclear. CDR1 is SGHRS, CDR2 YFSETQ, per germline. The V end lost 5 bases, the J end lost 0 bases, and 15 bases lay between the germline ends. The CDR3 length is 15 residues. This chain's CDR3 is CASRIRVSSSYEQYF. As DNA, the CDR3 is TGCGCCAGCAGGATACGCGTGTCGAGCTCCTACGAGCAGTACTTC.

The CDR3 sequence is CASSQVQGNSNEQFF. CDR3 in DNA: TGCGCCAGCAGCCAGGTACAGGGTAATTCGAATGAGCAGTTCTTC. The V gene is TRBV4-1, the J gene TRBJ2-1; D possibly corresponds to TRBD1 (6 bases). Trimming pared 3 bases from V and 7 bases from J, leaving 16 bases between. Germline CDR1 and CDR2: MGHRA and YSYEKL. CDR3 size: 15 residues.

The chain joins TRBV11-2 to TRBJ2-7; a possible D gene is TRBD2 (5 bases). From germline, CDR1 is SGHAT and CDR2 FQNNGV. This CDR3 is built from 16 residues. With 0 bases removed from V and 2 bases from J, the gap between germline ends came to 14 bases. As DNA, the CDR3 is TGTGCCAGCAGCTTAGATTCGCGAGGGCAGCCCTACGAGCAGTACTTC. Translating gives CASSLDSRGQPYEQYF.

This clonotype was seen a few times. Germline is not matched at one junction end, which may reflect a read error. The chain combines TRBV5-5 with TRBJ2-7; D perhaps matches TRBD1 (5 bases). The length of the CDR3 is 13 residues. Looked up from germline, CDR1 is SGHKS and CDR2 is YYEKEE (reference sequence). The CDR3 here is CASSLGASYEQYF. The CDR3 region has the DNA TGTGCCAGCAGCTTAGGGGCCTCCTACGAGCAATACTTC.

This clonotype has just a few counts. This chain connects TRBV4-3 to TRBJ2-1; possibly TRBD1 for D (6 bases). V gave up 0 bases and J gave up 3 bases, with 12 bases separating them. The length of the CDR3 is 16 residues. CDR1 and CDR2 from the germline V gene are LGHNA and YSLEER. CDR3 sequence (DNA): TGCGCCAGCAGCCAAGATGGCAGGGGTTACTACAATGAGCAGTTCTTC. Encoded protein: CASSQDGRGYYNEQFF.

This clonotype appeared a single time. The gene calls are TRBV13 and TRBJ1-2; tentatively, D is TRBD1 (6 bases). The CDR3 is 14 amino acids. Germline CDR1 reads PRHDT; CDR2 reads FYEKMQ (reference sequence). The V gene lost 0 bases and the J gene lost 4 bases, with 9 bases spanning the gap. The CDR3 here is CASSLGGGFYGYTF. CDR3 DNA sequence: TGTGCCAGCAGCTTAGGCGGGGGCTTCTATGGCTACACCTTC.

The chain links TRBV6-2 or TRBV6-3 to TRBJ2-3, with TRBD1 matching over 7 bases. The CDR3 has 15 amino acids. CDR1 and CDR2 from the germline V gene are MNHEY and SVGEGT. V lost 0 bases to trimming and J lost 4 bases; unmatched junction nucleotides: 4. DNA of the CDR3: TGTGCCAGCAGTTACTCGAAGGGGGCCGCAGATACGCAGTATTTT. Its translation: CASSYSKGAADTQYF.

Note on this clonotype: The germline gene is not matched at one end of the junction; a read error may be the cause. The chain employs TRBV7-8 and TRBJ2-2; 9 positions agree with TRBD1. The CDR3 is made up of 14 amino acids. The V gene's germline CDR1 is SGHVS and CDR2 FQNEAQ. CDR3 in DNA: TGTGCCAGCAGCTTGACAGGGGGAACCGGGAAGCTGTTTTTT. Translating gives CASSLTGGTGKLFF.

This chain links TRBV6-2 or TRBV6-3 with TRBJ2-5; D not certain. Germline V lookup: CDR1 MNHEY, CDR2 SVGEGT. The length of the CDR3 is 12 residues. The V end was cut by 4 bases, the J end by 1 base, with 4 bases between. CDR3 nucleotides: TGTGCCAGCAGTTCCTCCCAAGAGACCCAGTACTTC. This sequence encodes CASSSSQETQYF.

V is TRBV4-3 and J is TRBJ2-7; D may be TRBD1 (5 bases). The CDR3 totals 16 residues. The ends were cut back, 0 bases at V and 0 bases at J, with 12 bases in the middle. Germline V CDR1 and CDR2: LGHNA, YSLEER. The CDR3 loop is CASSQDAGSGSYEQYF. CDR3 sequence (DNA): TGCGCCAGCAGCCAAGATGCAGGGTCCGGCTCCTACGAGCAGTACTTC.

This rearrangement joins TRBV11-2 to TRBJ2-1; 10 nucleotides line up with TRBD2. The CDR3 totals 15 residues. Looked up from germline, CDR1 is SGHAT and CDR2 is FQNNGV. V lost 5 bases, J lost 3 bases, and 4 bases stayed unmatched. The DNA of the CDR3 is TGTGCCAGCAGCCCGATAGCGGGGGGCTACAATGAGCAGTTCTTC. The encoded protein is CASSPIAGGYNEQFF.